A single sample gave rise to the 13 T cell receptor beta chains below, sequenced in a study of read filtering for tumor transcriptome and immune sequencing. This library used approximately 390 ng RNA and molecular barcoded adaptors spanning alpha/delta and beta/gamma chains. One entry per CDR3 protein, called by TCRdb with MiXCR from the reads. The profile shows 43,000 or so distinct CDR3 sequences, approximately 12% of them singletons. The specimen was a population of CD138-negative cells sorted from bone marrow. The receptors come from a donor over 35 with multiple myeloma.

This clonotype showed up many times. The chain links TRBV2 to TRBJ2-7; D is ambiguous. The CDR3 extends over 10 amino acids. Germline V CDR1 and CDR2: SNHLY, FYNNEI. V was cut by 6 bases and J by 7 bases, with 7 bases left in between. For the CDR3, the DNA is TGTGCCAGCAGCCTGGATGAGCAGTACTTC. Translation: CASSLDEQYF.

On this clonotype itself: The junction does not match germline at one end; this may be a read error. The chain couples TRBV4-3 to TRBJ1-4; maybe TRBD1 (5 bases). Germline V CDR1 and CDR2: LGHNA, YSLEER. The CDR3 runs 14 residues. CDR3 bases: TGCGCCAACAGCCAGGGCAGAGGAAATGAAGAACTGTTTTTT. Protein product: CANSQGRGNEELFF.

This clonotype came up many times. This chain uses TRBV7-9 with TRBJ2-5; 8 nucleotides agree with TRBD1. With V trimmed by 5 bases and J by 2 bases, 4 bases remained unmatched. This CDR3 comprises 14 residues. CDR1 is SEHNR, CDR2 FQNEAQ, per germline (reference sequence). CDR3 nucleotides: TGTGCCAGCAGCGGAACAGGGGGACAAGAGACCCAGTACTTC. This translates into CASSGTGGQETQYF.

This clonotype was observed at least ten times. This chain joins TRBV5-8 and TRBJ2-1; 8 positions match TRBD2. Losses at the gene ends were 4 bases for V and 0 bases for J; bases not matched to a gene: 12. CDR3 size: 18 residues. Germline V gene data show CDR1 as SGHTS and CDR2 as YDEGEE. CDR3 in amino acids: CASSRMPISGSSYNEQFF. DNA for the CDR3: TGTGCCAGCAGCCGAATGCCAATAAGCGGGAGCTCCTACAATGAGCAGTTCTTC.

This clonotype was observed many times. The chain couples TRBV7-8 to TRBJ1-1, with TRBD1 matching over 10 bases. V was pared by 5 bases and J by 5 bases, with 11 bases of the junction left unmatched. The germline V gene encodes CDR1 SGHVS and CDR2 FQNEAQ. The CDR3 spans 16 residues. CDR3 bases: TGTGCCAGCAGCCCACTGACAGGGGGCCATGGAACTGAAGCTTTCTTT. This translates into CASSPLTGGHGTEAFF.

There are many counts of this clonotype. The J gene is TRBJ1-1, the V gene TRBV10-3, with a possible D match to TRBD1 (6 bases). This CDR3 comprises 16 residues. V was trimmed by 4 bases and J by 1 base, leaving 16 bases between them. The germline V gene has CDR1 ENHRY and CDR2 SYGVKD. The CDR3: CAISGKPGQQNTEAFF. The CDR3 DNA reads TGTGCCATCAGTGGAAAACCGGGACAACAGAACACTGAAGCTTTCTTT.

This clonotype was detected ten times or more. The chain joins TRBV4-1 to TRBJ1-1, with D unresolved. The CDR3 is 15 residues long. V lost 0 bases, J lost 0 bases, and 8 bases lay in between. Per germline, CDR1 MGHRA and CDR2 YSYEKL. CDR3 sequence: CASSQEPGMNTEAFF. CDR3 sequence (DNA): TGCGCCAGCAGCCAAGAGCCGGGGATGAACACTGAAGCTTTCTTT.

This clonotype was seen ten or more times. The genes are TRBV13 and TRBJ2-5; D not resolved. The V end was cut by 2 bases, the J end by 5 bases, with 9 bases between. In germline, CDR1 is PRHDT, CDR2 FYEKMQ (reference sequence). The CDR3 runs 13 residues. The CDR3 DNA reads TGTGCCAGCAGCTTACTTGGCGTTGAGACCCAGTACTTC. It codes for CASSLLGVETQYF.

This clonotype was recorded at least ten times. This chain connects TRBV27 to TRBJ2-5, with D possibly matching TRBD2 (6 bases). The V gene lost 1 base and the J gene lost 7 bases, with 16 bases spanning the gap. The CDR3 is 15 amino acids. Germline V CDR1 and CDR2: MNHEY, SMNVEV (reference sequence). The CDR3 region is CASSLLASAQGTQYF. The CDR3 DNA follows: TGTGCCAGCAGTTTATTGGCTAGCGCCCAGGGGACCCAGTACTTC.

About this clonotype itself: A read error is possible here, since a much larger clone lies one base away. The CDR3 is CASSSGVVGNYEQYF. The CDR3 DNA sequence: TGTGCCAGCAGCTCCGGGGTAGTGGGCAACTACGAGCAGTACTTC. The chain carries TRBV7-9 and TRBJ2-7; the D gene is possibly TRBD2 (5 bases). This CDR3 has 15 residues. With 4 bases removed from V and 3 bases from J, the gap between germline ends came to 16 bases. The germline gives CDR1 SEHNR, CDR2 FQNEAQ (reference sequence).

The rearrangement joins TRBV20-1 to TRBJ1-6; a possible D gene is TRBD1 (6 bases). V was pared by 4 bases and J by 5 bases, with 15 bases between. Germline CDR1 reads DFQATT; CDR2 reads SNEGSKA (reference sequence). This CDR3 is built from 15 residues. CDR3 sequence: CSAITGTRDNSPLHF. In DNA form, the CDR3 reads TGCAGTGCTATAACCGGGACACGAGATAATTCACCCCTCCACTTT.

This clonotype was recorded many times. The chain recombines TRBV4-3 with TRBJ2-7; 7 bases fit TRBD2. The CDR3 extends over 15 amino acids. Germline V lookup: CDR1 LGHNA, CDR2 YSLEER. V was clipped by 0 bases and J by 4 bases; unmatched bases: 6. The CDR3 coding sequence is TGCGCCAGCAGCCAAGATGCGGCTAGCGGTTACGAGCAGTACTTC. Its protein is CASSQDAASGYEQYF.

This clonotype was detected ten times or more. The chain has TRBV30 and TRBJ2-3; 12 positions match TRBD2. The CDR3 is 16 residues long. J gave up 6 bases and V 4 bases, and 11 bases lay outside the gene matches. CDR1 and CDR2 from the germline V gene are GTSNPN and SVGIG (reference sequence). CDR3 DNA sequence: TGTGCCTGGATGACTGGACTAGCGGGAAGGACCGATACGCAGTATTTT. This codes for CAWMTGLAGRTDTQYF.